The count of the clone carrying this TCR beta chain is one. This sample stems from a study of blood T cell repertoires in COVID-19. Study as a whole: The samples span acute and convalescent COVID-19 from the United States, Italy and Spain. PBMCs, B-cell-depleted T cells, or T cells were the source of the cDNA or gDNA that made up the material.

Germline V gene data show CDR1 as SGDLS and CDR2 as YYNGEE. CDR3 length: 15 amino acids. V trimming: 0 bases; J trimming: 6 bases; junction bases outside the gene matches: 6. Method: immunoSEQ multiplex PCR; TCRdb's copy keeps in-frame clones and lacks some. The sample holds fewer than 250,000 clones, about 86% seen once. The sequenced material came from PBMCs or T cells enriched from blood (not recorded which). The V and J genes are TRBV9 and TRBJ2-3; 8 bases align to TRBD1. This TCR was sampled from a woman in her forties with acute COVID-19. The CDR3 protein is CASSVAGGAWDTQYF. CDR3 coding DNA: TGTGCCAGCAGCGTAGCAGGGGGCGCGTGGGATACGCAGTATTTT.